The rows below give T cell receptor beta chains drawn from one sample of a study of cytomegalovirus exposure and HLA in healthy donors. Repertoires were generated with immunoSEQ multiplex PCR, while TCRdb's copy carries only in-frame clones and drops some. The sample yields some 260,000 clones, roughly 88% seen once. The source material was PBMCs. These receptor sequences come from a woman aged 30 to 39 in good health and CMV-seronegative. The CDR3 runs from the conserved cysteine through the conserved F or W. A D gene is named only where the DNA matches it firmly. Some rows mark clone size as missing; the rest say once, few, many or name a class of expanded clone.

once 13 TRBJ2-1 TRBV25-1 . TGTGCCAGCAGTGATCAGCCCTACAATGAGCAGTTCTTC CASSDQPYNEQFF
few 14 TRBJ2-7 TRBV7-2 . TGTGCCAGCAGCCCACGGACTGCCGCCTACGAGCAGTACTTC CASSPRTAAYEQYF
. 13 TRBJ1-2 TRBV28 TRBD1 TGTGCCAGCAGCACAGGGGGCGCGGGTGGCTACACCTTC CASSTGGAGGYTF
. 12 TRBJ2-3 TRBV11-2 . TGTGCCAGCAGCCTAGGGGAGGATACGCAGTATTTT CASSLGEDTQYF
. 16 TRBJ2-7 TRBV27 TRBD2 TGTGCCAGCAGTTTCAGGGGACTAGCGGCAGACTACGAGCAGTACTTC CASSFRGLAADYEQYF
. 14 TRBJ2-7 TRBV5-6 TRBD2 TGTGCCAGCAGCTCTCGCATGCGGGGGTTTGAGCAGTACTTC CASSSRMRGFEQYF
few 20 TRBJ2-2 TRBV4-2 TRBD2 TGTGCCAGCAGCCAAGCCGGGACTAGCGGGAGAGCTGCCAACACCGGGGAGCTGTTTTTT CASSQAGTSGRAANTGELFF
. 14 TRBJ2-7 TRBV19 . TGTGCCAGTACCCCGACAGGTCACTCATACGAGCAGTACTTC CASTPTGHSYEQYF
. 13 TRBJ2-3 TRBV28 . TGTGCCAGCAGTTTAAGAGGAGCACGTACGCAGTATTTT CASSLRGARTQYF
. 15 TRBJ1-4 TRBV6-5 TRBD1 TGTGCCAGCAGTTCCGTAGACAGGGGACGAGAAAAACTGTTTTTT CASSSVDRGREKLFF
. 12 TRBJ2-1 TRBV29-1 . TGCAGCGTTGAAGCCTTCGTTGATGAGCAGTTCTTC CSVEAFVDEQFF
. 15 TRBJ2-1 TRBV28 . TGTGCCAGCAGTTTGTACGGGGACCACCACAATGAGCAGTTCTTC CASSLYGDHHNEQFF
. 15 TRBJ2-1 TRBV7-2 TRBD2 TGTGCCAGCAGCAAAGCTAGCGGGAGCTACAATGAGCAGTTCTTC CASSKASGSYNEQFF
few 13 TRBJ2-2 TRBV30 . TGTGCCTGGAGGACGGAGAACACCGGGGAGCTGTTTTTT CAWRTENTGELFF
. 15 TRBJ2-1 TRBV7-9 TRBD2 TGTGCCAGCAGCCACGGACTAGCGGGTTACAATGAGCAGTTCTTC CASSHGLAGYNEQFF
. 15 TRBJ2-7 TRBV27 TRBD2 TGTGCCAGCAGTGGCACTAGCGGGAGGAGGTACGAGCAGTACTTC CASSGTSGRRYEQYF
. 15 TRBJ2-7 TRBV6-5 TRBD1 TGTGCCAGCAGTTACTCAACAGGGGTGTCTTACGAGCAGTACTTC CASSYSTGVSYEQYF
once 15 TRBJ2-3 TRBV7-8 . TGTGCCAGCAGCCTTGGACGGGAGAGGGCAGATACGCAGTATTTT CASSLGRERADTQYF
once 17 TRBJ2-5 TRBV7-2 TRBD2 TGTGCCAGCAGCTTAGTTTCGCTAGCGGGAGGCCAAGAGACCCAGTACTTC CASSLVSLAGGQETQYF
once 15 TRBJ2-3 TRBV27 . TGTGCCAGCAGTTACCGGAGGGCCCTCACAGATACGCAGTATTTT CASSYRRALTDTQYF
. 15 TRBJ2-3 TRBV27 . TGTGCCAGCAGTTTCCTAGACTCCAGTACTCATACGCAGTATTTT CASSFLDSSTHTQYF
. 15 TRBJ2-1 TRBV5-1 TRBD1 TGCGCCAGCAGCCCAAGGGGACAGGGGAACAATGAGCAGTTCTTC CASSPRGQGNNEQFF
. 13 TRBJ2-3 TRBV11-3 TRBD1 TGTGCCAGCAGCTGGACAGGGGCAGATACGCAGTATTTT CASSWTGADTQYF
. 13 TRBJ1-2 TRBV4-3 . TGCGCCAGCAGCCAAGAGGCTGGCTATGGCTACACCTTC CASSQEAGYGYTF